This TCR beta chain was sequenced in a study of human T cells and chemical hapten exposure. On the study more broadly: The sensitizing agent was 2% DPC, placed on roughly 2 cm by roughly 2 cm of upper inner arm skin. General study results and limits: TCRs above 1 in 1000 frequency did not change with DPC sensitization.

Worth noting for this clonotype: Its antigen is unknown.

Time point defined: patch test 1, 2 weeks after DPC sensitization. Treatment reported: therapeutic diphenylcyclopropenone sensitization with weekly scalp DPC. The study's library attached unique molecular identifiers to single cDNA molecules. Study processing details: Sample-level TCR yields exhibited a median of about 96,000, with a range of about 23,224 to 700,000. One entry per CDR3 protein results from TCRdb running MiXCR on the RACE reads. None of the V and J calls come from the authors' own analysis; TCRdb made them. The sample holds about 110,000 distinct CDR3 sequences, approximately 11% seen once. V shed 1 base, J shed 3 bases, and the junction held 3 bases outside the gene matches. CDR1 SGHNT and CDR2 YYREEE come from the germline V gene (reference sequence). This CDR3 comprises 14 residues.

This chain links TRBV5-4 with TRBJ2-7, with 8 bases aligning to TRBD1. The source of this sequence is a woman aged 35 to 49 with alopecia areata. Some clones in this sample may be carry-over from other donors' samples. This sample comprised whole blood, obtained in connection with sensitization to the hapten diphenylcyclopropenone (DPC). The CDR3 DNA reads TGTGCCAGCAGCTTGACAGGGGGAGGCTACGAGCAGTACTTC. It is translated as CASSLTGGGYEQYF. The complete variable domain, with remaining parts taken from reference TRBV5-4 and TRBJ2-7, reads ETGVTQSPTHLIKTRGQQVTLRCSSQSGHNTVSWYQQALGQGPQFIFQYYREEENGRGNFPPRFSGLQFPNYSSELNVNALELDDSALYLCASSLTGGGYEQYFGPGTRLTVT.